This passage covers 2 T cell receptor beta chains from one sample sequenced in a study of blood T cell repertoires in COVID-19. The table came from immunoSEQ multiplex PCR; TCRdb's copy has only in-frame clones and leaves some out. The table has some 240,000 clones, roughly 82% seen once. The specimen sequenced was peripheral blood. Every receptor here comes from a man aged 45 to 65 with active or convalescent COVID-19.

The chain links TRBV5-4 to TRBJ2-7; 9 bases are shared with TRBD1. Looked up from germline, CDR1 is SGHNT and CDR2 is YYREEE (reference sequence). V lost 3 bases and J lost 4; bases outside the gene matches: 5. The CDR3 spans 14 residues. The CDR3 coding sequence is TGTGCCAGCAGCTCAACGGGACAGGGATACGAGCAGTACTTC. This gives the protein CASSSTGQGYEQYF.

This sequence joins TRBV2 and TRBJ2-5; TRBD1 matches 8 bases. CDR3 size: 13 residues. After removal of 10 bases from V and 2 bases from J, the junction contained 6 bases not matched to a gene. CDR1 is SNHLY, CDR2 FYNNEI, per germline. The CDR3 DNA sequence: TGTGCCACCAACAGGGGGGCGCAAGAGACCCAGTACTTC. It translates to CATNRGAQETQYF.